This T cell receptor (beta chain) was retrieved from a study of T cell responses to AZD1222 COVID-19 vaccine. Trimming removed 3 bases from V and 7 bases from J, with 12 bases in between. The CDR3 spans 13 residues. Looked up from germline, CDR1 is MRHNA and CDR2 is SNTAGT. Whole-study results and caveats: Most donors were white British, females outnumbered males, and clonal diversity was possibly underestimated.

Turning to this clone: What it binds is unknown.

Sequenced by immunoSEQ multiplex PCR; TCRdb stores in-frame clones only, minus some. Of roughly 140,000 clones listed, around nine tenths are singletons. Second-dose intervals of approximately 4 or approximately 12 weeks were pooled. Source: peripheral blood, taken 28 days after the second AZD1222 dose. The rearrangement joins TRBV6-4 to TRBJ1-2; D is undetermined. The sequence came from an adult who received the AZD1222 COVID-19 vaccine. The CDR3 loop is CASSERAWGGYTF. The CDR3 DNA sequence: TGTGCCAGCAGTGAACGAGCGTGGGGTGGCTACACCTTC.